The subject of this entry is one T cell receptor (beta chain). As yet, its antigen is unknown. This sample was included in a study of graft-versus-host responses after intestinal transplantation. Study observations and caveats: GvH clones appeared in recipient marrow, some first in ileum or blood.

The repertoire was sequenced with immunoSEQ multiplex PCR; TCRdb's copy has only in-frame clones and lacks some. This sample has tens of thousands of clones, with around 91% found just once. The sequence derives from a human donor who was the organ donor for an intestinal transplant. The specimen comprised unstimulated CD8+ T cells sorted from spleen or lymph node cells, sampled before transplant.

CDR3 loop: CASSSGQGEQFF. The CDR3 DNA sequence: TGTGCCAGCAGTTCCGGACAGGGTGAGCAGTTCTTC. The rearrangement uses TRBV27 and TRBJ2-1; 8 bases match TRBD1. V lost 4 bases, J lost 9 bases, and 2 bases stayed unmatched. This CDR3 has 12 amino acids. In germline, CDR1 is MNHEY, CDR2 SMNVEV (reference sequence).